These T cell receptor beta chains were read from a single sample in a study of human T cells and chemical hapten exposure. In TCRdb, the RACE reads were re-called with MiXCR into one record per CDR3 protein. The repertoire has around 250,000 distinct CDR3 sequences, about 8.1% of them found once; the top ten carry 2.3%. The sequences come from whole blood, collected in connection with sensitization to the hapten diphenylcyclopropenone (DPC). Receptors originate from a woman aged 40-49 years with alopecia areata. Some clones in this sample may be carry-over from other donors' samples. The CDR3 runs from the conserved cysteine through the conserved F or W. D genes are given only for firm matches. Size is stated for part of the rows, as once, few or many counts, or as a class when the clone is expanded.

d_gene: -
v_gene: TRBV6-2/TRBV6-3
len: 16
j_gene: TRBJ2-7
abundance: few
CDR3aa: CASNRRREDVPYEQYF
CDR3nt: TGTGCCAGCAACCGACGTAGGGAGGACGTTCCCTACGAGCAGTACTTC

d_gene: -
v_gene: TRBV20-1
len: 14
j_gene: TRBJ1-1
abundance: -
CDR3aa: CSARDHPQAAEAFF
CDR3nt: TGCAGTGCTAGAGATCACCCACAGGCCGCTGAAGCTTTCTTT

d_gene: -
v_gene: TRBV18
len: 13
j_gene: TRBJ2-5
abundance: many
CDR3aa: CASSRGQQETQYF
CDR3nt: TGTGCCAGCAGCCGTGGACAGCAAGAGACCCAGTACTTC

d_gene: -
v_gene: TRBV10-2
len: 14
j_gene: TRBJ2-5
abundance: -
CDR3aa: CASTPPSNQETQYF
CDR3nt: TGCGCCAGCACCCCCCCGAGCAACCAAGAGACCCAGTACTTC

d_gene: -
v_gene: TRBV20-1
len: 16
j_gene: TRBJ2-3
abundance: -
CDR3aa: CSARDFELDLGDTQYF
CDR3nt: TGCAGTGCTAGAGATTTTGAGCTGGATTTAGGAGATACGCAGTATTTT

d_gene: TRBD2
v_gene: TRBV2
len: 14
j_gene: TRBJ2-7
abundance: -
CDR3aa: CASSEGTSPVWLNF
CDR3nt: TGTGCCAGCAGTGAAGGGACTAGCCCCGTCTGGTTAAACTTC

d_gene: -
v_gene: TRBV28
len: 12
j_gene: TRBJ2-3
abundance: few
CDR3aa: CASADPTDTQYF
CDR3nt: TGTGCCAGCGCGGACCCCACAGATACGCAGTATTTT

d_gene: -
v_gene: TRBV5-4
len: 15
j_gene: TRBJ1-4
abundance: -
CDR3aa: CASSLGVPSNEKLFF
CDR3nt: TGTGCCAGCAGCTTGGGCGTACCCTCTAATGAAAAACTGTTTTTT

d_gene: TRBD2
v_gene: TRBV5-1
len: 17
j_gene: TRBJ2-3
abundance: few
CDR3aa: CASSLAPGLAGGDTQYF
CDR3nt: TGCGCCAGCAGCTTGGCGCCGGGACTAGCGGGAGGAGATACGCAGTATTTT

d_gene: -
v_gene: TRBV9
len: 16
j_gene: TRBJ1-1
abundance: many
CDR3aa: CASSGYEGTLNTEAFF
CDR3nt: TGTGCCAGCAGTGGGTACGAGGGCACATTAAACACTGAAGCTTTCTTT

d_gene: -
v_gene: TRBV7-3
len: 13
j_gene: TRBJ2-1
abundance: few
CDR3aa: CASTSGSGPEQFF
CDR3nt: TGTGCCAGCACCTCGGGGAGTGGTCCCGAGCAGTTCTTC

d_gene: -
v_gene: TRBV2
len: 13
j_gene: TRBJ1-1
abundance: few
CDR3aa: CASNREVNTEAFF
CDR3nt: TGTGCCAGCAACAGGGAGGTGAACACTGAAGCTTTCTTT

d_gene: -
v_gene: TRBV7-2
len: 14
j_gene: TRBJ2-7
abundance: few
CDR3aa: CASSLVGNTYEQYF
CDR3nt: TGTGCCAGCAGCTTAGTAGGCAACACCTACGAGCAGTACTTC

d_gene: -
v_gene: TRBV6-5
len: 14
j_gene: TRBJ2-1
abundance: -
CDR3aa: CASSSPGLHNEQFF
CDR3nt: TGTGCCAGCAGTTCGCCGGGACTCCACAATGAGCAGTTCTTC

d_gene: TRBD2
v_gene: TRBV7-9
len: 18
j_gene: TRBJ2-1
abundance: -
CDR3aa: CASSPAGLSSGVNNEQFF
CDR3nt: TGTGCCAGCAGCCCAGCAGGCTTGTCTAGCGGCGTCAACAATGAGCAGTTCTTC

d_gene: TRBD1
v_gene: TRBV6-1
len: 17
j_gene: TRBJ1-5
abundance: few
CDR3aa: CASSPDVGGAINQPQHF
CDR3nt: TGTGCCAGCAGTCCCGACGTAGGGGGCGCGATTAATCAGCCCCAGCATTTT

d_gene: -
v_gene: TRBV5-5
len: 15
j_gene: TRBJ1-5
abundance: many
CDR3aa: CASSSGTSPNQPQHF
CDR3nt: TGTGCCAGCAGTTCCGGGACATCCCCTAATCAGCCCCAGCATTTT

d_gene: TRBD1
v_gene: TRBV5-8
len: 15
j_gene: TRBJ1-4
abundance: -
CDR3aa: CASSGGTAQLEKLFF
CDR3nt: TGTGCCAGCAGCGGGGGGACAGCCCAACTCGAAAAACTGTTTTTT

d_gene: -
v_gene: TRBV12-3/TRBV12-4
len: 14
j_gene: TRBJ2-5
abundance: -
CDR3aa: CASSPTGPGETQYF
CDR3nt: TGTGCCAGCAGTCCTACAGGGCCAGGGGAGACCCAGTACTTC

d_gene: -
v_gene: TRBV2
len: 14
j_gene: TRBJ1-2
abundance: -
CDR3aa: CASSRRPESYGYTF
CDR3nt: TGTGCCAGCAGTCGGCGACCGGAATCCTATGGCTACACCTTC

d_gene: -
v_gene: TRBV6-5
len: 13
j_gene: TRBJ2-4
abundance: -
CDR3aa: CASSPSGRNIQYF
CDR3nt: TGTGCCAGCAGTCCAAGCGGCAGAAACATTCAGTACTTC

d_gene: -
v_gene: TRBV29-1
len: 12
j_gene: TRBJ2-3
abundance: few
CDR3aa: CSDRGITDTQYF
CDR3nt: TGCAGTGATAGGGGCATCACAGATACGCAGTATTTT

d_gene: -
v_gene: TRBV7-2
len: 14
j_gene: TRBJ2-2
abundance: -
CDR3aa: CASSFRDKTGELFF
CDR3nt: TGTGCCAGCAGCTTCCGGGACAAAACCGGGGAGCTGTTTTTT

d_gene: -
v_gene: TRBV6-2/TRBV6-3
len: 13
j_gene: TRBJ2-7
abundance: many
CDR3aa: CASSYESYYEQYF
CDR3nt: TGTGCCAGCAGTTACGAGTCGTATTACGAGCAGTACTTC

d_gene: -
v_gene: TRBV7-2
len: 16
j_gene: TRBJ2-3
abundance: few
CDR3aa: CASSDRPAPARDTQYF
CDR3nt: TGTGCCAGCAGTGACAGGCCCGCCCCGGCGAGAGATACGCAGTATTTT

d_gene: TRBD2
v_gene: TRBV28
len: 15
j_gene: TRBJ2-5
abundance: many
CDR3aa: CASSSLAGEGRTQYF
CDR3nt: TGTGCCAGCAGTTCGCTAGCGGGAGAAGGGCGGACCCAGTACTTC

d_gene: -
v_gene: TRBV29-1
len: 14
j_gene: TRBJ1-3
abundance: few
CDR3aa: CSAVGSSSGNTIYF
CDR3nt: TGCAGCGCGGTGGGGTCTTCTTCGGGAAACACCATATATTTT

d_gene: TRBD2
v_gene: TRBV6-5
len: 12
j_gene: TRBJ2-1
abundance: few
CDR3aa: CASSGPGTSEFF
CDR3nt: TGTGCCAGCAGCGGTCCCGGGACTAGTGAATTCTTC